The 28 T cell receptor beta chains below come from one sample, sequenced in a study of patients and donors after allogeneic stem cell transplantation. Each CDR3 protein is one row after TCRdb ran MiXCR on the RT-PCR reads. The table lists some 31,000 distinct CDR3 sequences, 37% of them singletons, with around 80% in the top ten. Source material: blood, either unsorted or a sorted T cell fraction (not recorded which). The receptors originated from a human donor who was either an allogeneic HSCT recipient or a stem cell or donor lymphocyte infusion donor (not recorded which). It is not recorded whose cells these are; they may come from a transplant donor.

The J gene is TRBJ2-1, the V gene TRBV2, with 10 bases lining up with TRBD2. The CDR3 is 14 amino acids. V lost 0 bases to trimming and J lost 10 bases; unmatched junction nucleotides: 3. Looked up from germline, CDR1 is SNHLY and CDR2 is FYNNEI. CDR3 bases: TGTGCCAGCAGTGAAGCGGGGACTAGCGCGGAGCAGTTCTTC. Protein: CASSEAGTSAEQFF.

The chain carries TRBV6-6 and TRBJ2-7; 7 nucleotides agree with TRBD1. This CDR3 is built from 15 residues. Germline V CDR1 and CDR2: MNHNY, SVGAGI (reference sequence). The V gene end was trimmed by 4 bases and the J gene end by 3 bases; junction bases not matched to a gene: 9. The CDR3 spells CASSFAGPGGYEQYF. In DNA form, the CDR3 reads TGTGCCAGCAGTTTTGCCGGGCCAGGGGGCTACGAGCAGTACTTC.

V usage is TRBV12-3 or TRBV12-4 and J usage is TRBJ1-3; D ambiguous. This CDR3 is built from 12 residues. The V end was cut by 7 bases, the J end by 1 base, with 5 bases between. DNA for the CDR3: TGTGCCAGCACCCTTTCTGGAAACACCATATATTTT. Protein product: CASTLSGNTIYF.

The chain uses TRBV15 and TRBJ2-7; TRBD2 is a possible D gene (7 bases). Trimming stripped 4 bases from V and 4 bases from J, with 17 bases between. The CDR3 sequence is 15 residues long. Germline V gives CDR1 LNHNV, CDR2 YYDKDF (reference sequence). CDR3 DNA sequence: TGTGCCACCAGCATAGGGGGTCGGGAGGATTACGAGCAGTACTTC. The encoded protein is CATSIGGREDYEQYF.

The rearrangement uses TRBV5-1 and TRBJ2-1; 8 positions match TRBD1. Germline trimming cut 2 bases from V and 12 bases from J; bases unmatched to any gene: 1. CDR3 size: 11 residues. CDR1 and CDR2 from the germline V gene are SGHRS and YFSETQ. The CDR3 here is CASSFTGGQFF. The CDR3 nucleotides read TGCGCCAGCAGCTTTACAGGGGGGCAGTTCTTC.

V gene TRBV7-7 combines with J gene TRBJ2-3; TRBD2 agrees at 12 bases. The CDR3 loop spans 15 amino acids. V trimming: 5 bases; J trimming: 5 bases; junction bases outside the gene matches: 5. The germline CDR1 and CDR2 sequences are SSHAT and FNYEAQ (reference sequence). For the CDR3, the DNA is TGTGCCAGCAGCCCCTCTAGCGGGAGGGTAGATACGCAGTATTTT. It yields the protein CASSPSSGRVDTQYF.

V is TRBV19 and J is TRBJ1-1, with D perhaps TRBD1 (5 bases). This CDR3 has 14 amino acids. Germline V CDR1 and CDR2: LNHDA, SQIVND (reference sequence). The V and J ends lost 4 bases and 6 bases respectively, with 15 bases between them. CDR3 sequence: CASSKDREPPEAFF. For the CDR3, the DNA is TGTGCCAGTAGTAAAGACAGAGAACCTCCTGAAGCTTTCTTT.

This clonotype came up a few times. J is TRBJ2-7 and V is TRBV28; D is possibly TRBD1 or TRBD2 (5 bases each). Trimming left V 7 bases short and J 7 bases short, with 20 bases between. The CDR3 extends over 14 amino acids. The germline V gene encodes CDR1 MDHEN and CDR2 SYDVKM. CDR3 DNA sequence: TGTGCCAGCACCCCGGGACGGAAGCTCGGGGAGCAGTACTTC. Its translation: CASTPGRKLGEQYF.

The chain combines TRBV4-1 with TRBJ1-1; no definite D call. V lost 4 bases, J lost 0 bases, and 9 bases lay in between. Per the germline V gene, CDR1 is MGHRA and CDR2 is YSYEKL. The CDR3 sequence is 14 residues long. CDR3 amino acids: CASSPETVNTEAFF. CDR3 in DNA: TGCGCCAGCAGCCCAGAAACAGTGAACACTGAAGCTTTCTTT.

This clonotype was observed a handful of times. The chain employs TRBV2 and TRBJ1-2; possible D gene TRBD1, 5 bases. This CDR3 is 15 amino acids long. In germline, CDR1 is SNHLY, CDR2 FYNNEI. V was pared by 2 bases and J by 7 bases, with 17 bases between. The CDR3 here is CASSERPGDIFGYTF. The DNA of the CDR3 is TGTGCCAGCAGTGAAAGGCCGGGGGATATCTTTGGCTACACCTTC.

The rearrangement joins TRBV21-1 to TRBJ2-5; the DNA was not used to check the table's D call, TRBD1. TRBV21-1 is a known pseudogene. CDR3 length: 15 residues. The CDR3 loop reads CAHQPGQVFQETQYF. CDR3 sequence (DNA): TGTGCCCACCAACCGGGACAGGTGTTCCAAGAGACCCAGTACTTC.

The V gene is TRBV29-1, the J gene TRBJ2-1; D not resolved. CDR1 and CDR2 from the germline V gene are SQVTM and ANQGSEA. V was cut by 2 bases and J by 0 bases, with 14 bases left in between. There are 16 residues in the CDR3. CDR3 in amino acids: CSVEISDVSSYNEQFF. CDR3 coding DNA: TGCAGCGTTGAAATTTCAGACGTTTCCTCCTACAATGAGCAGTTCTTC.

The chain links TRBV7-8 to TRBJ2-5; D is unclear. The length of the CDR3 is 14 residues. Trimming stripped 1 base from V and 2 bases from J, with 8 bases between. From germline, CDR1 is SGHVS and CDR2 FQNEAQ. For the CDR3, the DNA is TGTGCCAGCAGCTTAGGTGGCAGACAAGAGACCCAGTACTTC. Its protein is CASSLGGRQETQYF.

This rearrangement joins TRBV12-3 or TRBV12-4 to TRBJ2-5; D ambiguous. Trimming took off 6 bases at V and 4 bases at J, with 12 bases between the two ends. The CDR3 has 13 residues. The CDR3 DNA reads TGTGCCAGCAGCACATCTCGTCCAGAGACCCAGTACTTC. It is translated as CASSTSRPETQYF.

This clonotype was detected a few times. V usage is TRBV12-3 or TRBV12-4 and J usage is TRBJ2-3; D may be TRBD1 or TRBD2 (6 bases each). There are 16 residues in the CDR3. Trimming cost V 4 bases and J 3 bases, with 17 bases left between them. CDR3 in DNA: TGTGCCAGCAGTTCCCGGGGGCCCCACCGAACAGATACGCAGTATTTT. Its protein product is CASSSRGPHRTDTQYF.

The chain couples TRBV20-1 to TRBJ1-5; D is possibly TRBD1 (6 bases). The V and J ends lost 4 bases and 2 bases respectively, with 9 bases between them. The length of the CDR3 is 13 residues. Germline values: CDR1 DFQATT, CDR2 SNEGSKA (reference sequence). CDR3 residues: CSAIEGGNQPQHF. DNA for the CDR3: TGCAGTGCTATCGAGGGGGGCAATCAGCCCCAGCATTTT.

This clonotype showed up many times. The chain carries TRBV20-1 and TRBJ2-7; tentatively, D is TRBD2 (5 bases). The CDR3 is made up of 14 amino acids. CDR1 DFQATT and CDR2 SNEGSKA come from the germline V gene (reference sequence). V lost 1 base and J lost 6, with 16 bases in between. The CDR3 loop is CSARGELEASEQYF. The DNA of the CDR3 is TGCAGTGCTAGAGGGGAGCTAGAGGCGAGCGAGCAGTACTTC.

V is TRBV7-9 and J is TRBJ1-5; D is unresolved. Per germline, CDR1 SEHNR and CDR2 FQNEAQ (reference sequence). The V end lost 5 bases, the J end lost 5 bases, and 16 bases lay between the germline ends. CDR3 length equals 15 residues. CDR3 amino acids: CASSPSSAAYQPQHF. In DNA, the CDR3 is TGTGCCAGCAGCCCCTCCTCGGCAGCTTATCAGCCCCAGCATTTT.

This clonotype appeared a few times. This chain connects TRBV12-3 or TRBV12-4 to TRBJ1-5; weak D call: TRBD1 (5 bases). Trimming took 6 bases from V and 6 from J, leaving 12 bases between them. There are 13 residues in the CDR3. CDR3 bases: TGTGCCAGCAGCAGGGATTTTAGTCAGCCCCAGCATTTT. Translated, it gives CASSRDFSQPQHF.

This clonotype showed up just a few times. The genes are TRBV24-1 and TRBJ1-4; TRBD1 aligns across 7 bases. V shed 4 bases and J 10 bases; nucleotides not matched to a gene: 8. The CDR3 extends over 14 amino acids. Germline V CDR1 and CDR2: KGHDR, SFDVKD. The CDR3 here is CATSDGDSSGKLFF. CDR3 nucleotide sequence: TGTGCCACCAGTGACGGGGACAGCAGCGGAAAACTGTTTTTT.

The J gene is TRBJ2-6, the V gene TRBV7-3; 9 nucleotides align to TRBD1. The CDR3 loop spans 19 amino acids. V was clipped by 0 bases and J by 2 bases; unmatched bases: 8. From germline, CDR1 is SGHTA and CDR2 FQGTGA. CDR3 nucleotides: TGTGCCAGCAGCTTAACCCGTCCCGGGACAGGGCCTGGGGCCAACGTCCTGACTTTC. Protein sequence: CASSLTRPGTGPGANVLTF.

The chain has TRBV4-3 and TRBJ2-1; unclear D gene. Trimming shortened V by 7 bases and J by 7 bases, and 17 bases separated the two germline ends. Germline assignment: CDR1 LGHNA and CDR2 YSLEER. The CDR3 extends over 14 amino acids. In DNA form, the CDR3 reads TGCGCCAGCACGCCAGACGGCAAAAGGAATGAGCAGTTCTTC. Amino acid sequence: CASTPDGKRNEQFF.

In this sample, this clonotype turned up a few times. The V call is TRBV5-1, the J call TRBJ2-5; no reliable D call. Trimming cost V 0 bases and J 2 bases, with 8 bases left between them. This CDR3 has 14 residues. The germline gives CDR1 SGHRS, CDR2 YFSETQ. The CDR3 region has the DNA TGCGCCAGCAGCTTGGCACAAATTCAAGAGACCCAGTACTTC. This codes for CASSLAQIQETQYF. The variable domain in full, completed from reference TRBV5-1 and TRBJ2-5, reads KAGVTQTPRYLIKTRGQQVTLSCSPISGHRSVSWYQQTPGQGLQFLFEYFSETQRNKGNFPGRFSGRQFSNSRSEMNVSTLELGDSALYLCASSLAQIQETQYFGPGTRLLVL.

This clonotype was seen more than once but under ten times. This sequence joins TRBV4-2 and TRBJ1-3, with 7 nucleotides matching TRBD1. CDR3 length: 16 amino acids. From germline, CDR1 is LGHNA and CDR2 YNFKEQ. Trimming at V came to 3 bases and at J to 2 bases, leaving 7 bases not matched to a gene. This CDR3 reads CASSQGTADPGNTIYF. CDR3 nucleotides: TGTGCCAGCAGCCAGGGGACAGCTGACCCTGGAAACACCATATATTTT.

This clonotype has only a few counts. The CDR3 region is CSARATTDLNSNQPQHF. Here the CDR3 DNA reads TGCAGTGCTAGAGCCACGACAGATTTAAATAGCAATCAGCCCCAGCATTTT. The V gene is TRBV20-1, the J gene TRBJ1-5, with TRBD1 as a possible D gene (5 bases). This CDR3 is built from 17 residues. V lost 1 base to trimming and J lost 0 bases, with 16 bases between them. Germline V gene sequence: CDR1 DFQATT, CDR2 SNEGSKA (reference sequence).

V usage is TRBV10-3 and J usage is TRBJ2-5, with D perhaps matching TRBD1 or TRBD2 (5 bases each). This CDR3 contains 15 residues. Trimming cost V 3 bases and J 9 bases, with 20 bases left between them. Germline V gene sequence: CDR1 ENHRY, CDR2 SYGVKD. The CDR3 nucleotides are TGTGCCATCAGTGACCTAACGGGACCTCCCTGGCCCCAGTACTTC. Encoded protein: CAISDLTGPPWPQYF.

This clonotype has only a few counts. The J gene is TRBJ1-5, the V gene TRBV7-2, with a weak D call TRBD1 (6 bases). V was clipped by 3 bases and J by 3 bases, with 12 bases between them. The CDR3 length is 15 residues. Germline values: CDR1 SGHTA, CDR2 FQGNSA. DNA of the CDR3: TGTGCCAGCAGCTTTGAAAGGGGGATCAATCAGCCCCAGCATTTT. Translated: CASSFERGINQPQHF.

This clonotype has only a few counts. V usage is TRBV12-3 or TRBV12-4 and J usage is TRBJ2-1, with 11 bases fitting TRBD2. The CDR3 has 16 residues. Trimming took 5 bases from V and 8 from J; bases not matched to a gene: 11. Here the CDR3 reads CASSPTLAGVYDEQFF. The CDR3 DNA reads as TGTGCCAGCAGTCCAACACTAGCGGGAGTTTATGATGAGCAGTTCTTC.